Presented here are 8 T cell receptor beta chains from one specimen sequenced in a study of blood T cell repertoires in COVID-19. Generated by immunoSEQ multiplex PCR, the TCRdb table keeps only in-frame clones and is missing some. The sample has around 160,000 clones, around 80% seen once. Sequenced material: peripheral blood. The receptor source for this set is a man aged 55-75 years with active or convalescent COVID-19.

The V gene is TRBV6-5, the J gene TRBJ2-7; TRBD2 matches 8 bases. V shed 7 bases, J shed 2 bases, and the junction held 7 bases outside the gene matches. The germline V gene has CDR1 MNHEY and CDR2 SVGAGI. The CDR3 has 14 amino acids. The CDR3 spells CASNRGGRTYEQYF. The CDR3 nucleotides are TGTGCCAGCAACCGGGGGGGACGGACCTACGAGCAGTACTTC.

DNA of the CDR3: TGCGCCAGCAGTGAGAGGAGAGATACGCAGTATTTT. It is translated as CASSERRDTQYF. This rearrangement joins TRBV10-2 to TRBJ2-3, with D unclear. The V and J ends lost 2 bases and 5 bases respectively, with 5 bases between them. CDR1 is WSHSY, CDR2 SAAADI, per germline. The CDR3 has 12 amino acids.

This clone was detected once. The rearrangement joins TRBV5-1 to TRBJ2-5, with 7 bases aligning to TRBD2. V was clipped by 4 bases and J by 1 base; unmatched bases: 13. Germline-derived CDR1 and CDR2 are SGHRS and YFSETQ. The CDR3 has 17 amino acids. The chain's CDR3 is CASSPGGTVEGQETQYF. CDR3 coding DNA: TGCGCCAGCAGCCCGGGAGGCACAGTCGAGGGCCAAGAGACCCAGTACTTC.

Worth noting for this clone: Compared with germline, one end of the junction differs, possibly owing to a read error. J is TRBJ2-1 and V is TRBV6-2 or TRBV6-3, with D unclear. Germline assignment: CDR1 MNHEY and CDR2 SVGEGT. This CDR3 comprises 14 residues. This CDR3 reads CASSSTTMSPRFLF. CDR3 DNA sequence: TGTGCCAGCAGTTCAACGACGATGAGCCCGAGGTTCCTCTTC.

The rearrangement joins TRBV28 to TRBJ2-3, with a weak D call TRBD1 (6 bases). Germline V CDR1 and CDR2: MDHEN, SYDVKM. The CDR3 totals 16 residues. V was shortened by 2 bases and J by 6 bases, with 18 bases between the two germline ends. The CDR3 region has the DNA TGTGCCAGCAGTTTAGGCGGACAGAGAATTCGGGATACGCAGTATTTT. It encodes CASSLGGQRIRDTQYF.

The chain links TRBV27 to TRBJ2-7, with D unclear. Germline CDR1 and CDR2: MNHEY and SMNVEV (reference sequence). Trimming shortened V by 8 bases and J by 0 bases, and 8 bases separated the two germline ends. The CDR3 runs to 12 residues. The CDR3, as DNA: TGTGCCAGCGCGGAAAACTCCTACGAGCAGTACTTC. Protein sequence: CASAENSYEQYF.

The chain carries TRBV28 and TRBJ1-1; the match to TRBD1 covers 8 bases. Germline V CDR1 and CDR2: MDHEN, SYDVKM. Trimming removed 5 bases from V and 4 bases from J; junction bases left unmatched: 9. This CDR3 has 15 residues. As DNA, the CDR3 is TGTGCCAGCAGTACCTCGGACAGGGAAGGCACTGAAGCTTTCTTT. Encoded protein: CASSTSDREGTEAFF.

The rearrangement links TRBV11-1 to TRBJ2-1, with a weak D call TRBD2 (5 bases). The CDR3 loop spans 13 amino acids. The V end was cut by 4 bases, the J end by 8 bases, with 12 bases between. CDR1 SGHAT and CDR2 FQDESV come from the germline V gene (reference sequence). CDR3 coding DNA: TGTGCCAGCAGCTCCCGGGGAGCAGATGAGCAGTTCTTC. It yields the protein CASSSRGADEQFF.